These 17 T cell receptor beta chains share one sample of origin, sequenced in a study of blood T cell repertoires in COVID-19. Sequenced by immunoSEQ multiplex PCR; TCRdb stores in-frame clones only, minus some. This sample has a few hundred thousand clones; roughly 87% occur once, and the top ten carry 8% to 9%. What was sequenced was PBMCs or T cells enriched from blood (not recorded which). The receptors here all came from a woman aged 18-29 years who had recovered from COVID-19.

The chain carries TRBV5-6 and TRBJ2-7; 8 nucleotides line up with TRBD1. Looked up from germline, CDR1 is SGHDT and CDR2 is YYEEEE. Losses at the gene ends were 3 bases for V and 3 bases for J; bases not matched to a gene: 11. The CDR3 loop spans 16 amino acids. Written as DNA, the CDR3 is TGTGCCAGCAGCTCGAACAGGGGGAGGATCTACTACGAGCAGTACTTC. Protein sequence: CASSSNRGRIYYEQYF. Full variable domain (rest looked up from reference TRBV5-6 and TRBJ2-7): DAGVTQSPTHLIKTRGQQVTLRCSPKSGHDTVSWYQQALGQGPQFIFQYYEEEERQRGNFPDRFSGHQFPNYSSELNVNALLLGDSALYLCASSSNRGRIYYEQYFGPGTRLTVT.

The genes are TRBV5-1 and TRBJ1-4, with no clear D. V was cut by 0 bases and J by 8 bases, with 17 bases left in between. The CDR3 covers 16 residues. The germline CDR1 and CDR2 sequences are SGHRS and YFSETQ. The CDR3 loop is CASSLAGRPGEEKLFF. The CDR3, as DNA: TGCGCCAGCAGCTTGGCGGGTCGCCCCGGGGAGGAAAAACTGTTTTTT.

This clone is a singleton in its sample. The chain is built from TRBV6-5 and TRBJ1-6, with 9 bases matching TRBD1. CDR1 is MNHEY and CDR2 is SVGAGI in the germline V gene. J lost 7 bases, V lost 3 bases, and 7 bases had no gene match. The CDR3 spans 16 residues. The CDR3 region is CASSYVGQGGNSPLHF. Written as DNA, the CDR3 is TGTGCCAGCAGTTATGTGGGACAGGGAGGCAATTCACCCCTCCACTTT.

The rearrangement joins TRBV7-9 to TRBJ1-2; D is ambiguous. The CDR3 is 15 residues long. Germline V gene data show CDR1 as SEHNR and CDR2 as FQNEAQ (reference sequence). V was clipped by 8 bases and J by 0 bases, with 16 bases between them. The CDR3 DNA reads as TGTGCCAGCGGGCAGCCGAAAGTTACTAACTATGGCTACACCTTC. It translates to CASGQPKVTNYGYTF.

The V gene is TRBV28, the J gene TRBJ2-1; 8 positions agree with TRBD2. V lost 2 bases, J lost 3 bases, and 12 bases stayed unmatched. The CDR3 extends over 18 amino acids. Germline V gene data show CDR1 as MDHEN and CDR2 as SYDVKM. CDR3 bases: TGTGCCAGCAGTTTACGAATACCGGCTAGCGGGTACTACAATGAGCAGTTCTTC. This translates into CASSLRIPASGYYNEQFF.

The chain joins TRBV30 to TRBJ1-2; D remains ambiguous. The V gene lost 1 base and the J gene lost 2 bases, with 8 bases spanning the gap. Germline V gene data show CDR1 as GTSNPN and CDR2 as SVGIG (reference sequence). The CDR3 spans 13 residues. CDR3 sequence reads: CAWSGRWNYGYTF. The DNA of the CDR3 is TGTGCCTGGAGTGGGCGGTGGAACTATGGCTACACCTTC.

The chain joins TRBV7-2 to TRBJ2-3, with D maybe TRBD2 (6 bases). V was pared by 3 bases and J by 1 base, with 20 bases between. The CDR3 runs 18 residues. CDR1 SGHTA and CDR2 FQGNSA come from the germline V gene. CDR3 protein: CASSFGLASEGGTDTQYF. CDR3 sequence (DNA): TGTGCCAGCAGCTTCGGTCTAGCGTCAGAAGGGGGCACAGATACGCAGTATTTT.

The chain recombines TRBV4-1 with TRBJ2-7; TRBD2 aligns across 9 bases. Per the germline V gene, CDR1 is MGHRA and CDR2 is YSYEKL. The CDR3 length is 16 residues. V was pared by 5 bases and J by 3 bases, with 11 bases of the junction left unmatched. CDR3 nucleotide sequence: TGCGCCAGCAGCACGCGGGAGGGGCTCTTTATCTACGAGCAGTACTTC. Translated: CASSTREGLFIYEQYF.

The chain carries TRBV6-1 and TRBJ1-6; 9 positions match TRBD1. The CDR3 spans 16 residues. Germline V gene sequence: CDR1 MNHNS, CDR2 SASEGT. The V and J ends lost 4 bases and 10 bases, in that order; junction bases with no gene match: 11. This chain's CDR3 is CASSALDGTGKSPLHF. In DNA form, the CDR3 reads TGTGCCAGCAGTGCCCTCGACGGGACAGGGAAGTCACCCCTCCACTTT.

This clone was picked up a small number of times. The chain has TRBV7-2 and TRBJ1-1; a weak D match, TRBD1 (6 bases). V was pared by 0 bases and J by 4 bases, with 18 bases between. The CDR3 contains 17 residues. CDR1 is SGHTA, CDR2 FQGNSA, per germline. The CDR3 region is CASSLAGTGPWGTEAFF. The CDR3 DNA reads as TGTGCCAGCAGCTTAGCTGGTACAGGGCCTTGGGGCACTGAAGCTTTCTTT. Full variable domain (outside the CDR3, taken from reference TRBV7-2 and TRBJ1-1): GAGVSQSPSNKVTEKGKDVELRCDPISGHTALYWYRQSLGQGLEFLIYFQGNSAPDKSGLPSDRFSAERTGGSVSTLTIQRTQQEDSAVYLCASSLAGTGPWGTEAFFGQGTRLTVV.

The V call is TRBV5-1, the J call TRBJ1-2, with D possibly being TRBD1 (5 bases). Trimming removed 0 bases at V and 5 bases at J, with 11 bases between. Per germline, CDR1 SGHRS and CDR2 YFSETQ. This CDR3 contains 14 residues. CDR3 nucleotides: TGCGCCAGCAGCTTGGCGGACAAGACTTATGGCTACACCTTC. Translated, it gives CASSLADKTYGYTF. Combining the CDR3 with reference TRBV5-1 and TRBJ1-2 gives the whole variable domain KAGVTQTPRYLIKTRGQQVTLSCSPISGHRSVSWYQQTPGQGLQFLFEYFSETQRNKGNFPGRFSGRQFSNSRSEMNVSTLELGDSALYLCASSLADKTYGYTFGSGTRLTVV.

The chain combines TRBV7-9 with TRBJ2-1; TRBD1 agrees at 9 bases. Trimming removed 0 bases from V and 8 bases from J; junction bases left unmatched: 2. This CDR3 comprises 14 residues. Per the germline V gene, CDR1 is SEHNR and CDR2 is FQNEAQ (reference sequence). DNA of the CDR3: TGTGCCAGCAGCTTAGCGGGGACAGGGTATGAGCAGTTCTTC. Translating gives CASSLAGTGYEQFF.

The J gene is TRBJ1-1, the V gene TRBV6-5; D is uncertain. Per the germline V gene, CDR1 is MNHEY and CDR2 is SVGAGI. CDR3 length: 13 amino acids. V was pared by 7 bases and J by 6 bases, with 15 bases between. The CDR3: CASKVEGRPEAFF. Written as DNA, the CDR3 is TGTGCCAGCAAGGTAGAGGGCCGCCCTGAAGCTTTCTTT.

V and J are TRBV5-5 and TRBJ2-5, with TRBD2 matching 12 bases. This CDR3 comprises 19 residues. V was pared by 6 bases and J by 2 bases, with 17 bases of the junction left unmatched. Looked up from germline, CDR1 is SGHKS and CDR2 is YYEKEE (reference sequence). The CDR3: CASTRPGLAGGAGQETQYF. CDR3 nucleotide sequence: TGTGCCAGCACCCGTCCGGGGCTAGCGGGAGGGGCGGGGCAAGAGACCCAGTACTTC.

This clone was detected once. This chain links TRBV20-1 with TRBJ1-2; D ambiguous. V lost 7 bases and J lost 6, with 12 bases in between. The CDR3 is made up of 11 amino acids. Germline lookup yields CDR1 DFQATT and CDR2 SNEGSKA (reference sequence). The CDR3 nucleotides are TGCAGTGGCCGTACAGTGGATGGCTACACCTTC. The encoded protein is CSGRTVDGYTF.

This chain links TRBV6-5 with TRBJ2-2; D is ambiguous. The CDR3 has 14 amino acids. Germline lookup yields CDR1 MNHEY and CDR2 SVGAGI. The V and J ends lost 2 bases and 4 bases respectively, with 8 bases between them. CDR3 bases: TGTGCCAGCAGTTACGGTTTCGGCACCGGGGAGCTGTTTTTT. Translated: CASSYGFGTGELFF.

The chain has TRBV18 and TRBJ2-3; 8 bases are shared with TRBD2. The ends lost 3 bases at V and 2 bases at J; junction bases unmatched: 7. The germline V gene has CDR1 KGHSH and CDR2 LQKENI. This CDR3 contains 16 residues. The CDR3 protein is CASSPLRTSYTDTQYF. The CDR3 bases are TGTGCCAGCTCACCCCTTCGGACTAGCTACACAGATACGCAGTATTTT.